This T cell receptor beta chain appears in the sequencing data of a study of spatial heterogeneity in lung cancer. Study-wide background: The library had UMIs, and each TCR and UMI pair averaged more than ten raw reads.

Via MiXCR, TCRdb re-called the 5' RACE reads, giving one row per CDR3 protein. The repertoire holds tens of thousands of distinct CDR3 sequences, over 9.5% seen once, with roughly 4.2% in the top ten. As to time point: sample taken at primary tumor resection. In each case, whole RNA from tumor, nontumor lung or frozen PBMC was sequenced unsorted. Between the trimmed V and J ends, which lost 4 bases and 3 bases, there was a span of 10 bases. Germline V CDR1 and CDR2: ENHRY, SYGVKD. There are 13 residues in the CDR3. This clonotype originated in a male donor with early-stage non-small cell lung cancer. Sequenced material: PBMCs, taken at surgery. This rearrangement joins TRBV10-3 to TRBJ2-7; no clear D. This CDR3 is CAISGLDGYEQYF. In DNA form, the CDR3 reads TGTGCCATCAGTGGCCTGGACGGCTACGAGCAGTACTTC.